These T cell receptor beta chains were read from a single sample in a study of T cell repertoires in ileal Crohn's disease. Some clones are missing from TCRdb's copy, which holds only in-frame ones; the method was immunoSEQ multiplex PCR. The sample has around 15,000 clones, 80% seen once. Sequenced material: ileal tissue. The origin of the receptors is an adult with Crohn's disease. Each CDR3 is given without its conserved first and last residue. Each record gives: V gene, CDR3 length, CDR3 protein.

v_call: TRBV30; cdr3_length: 12; cdr3_aa: AWRGLANTGELF
v_call: TRBV4-1; cdr3_length: 14; cdr3_aa: ASSQGTGGRNQPQH
v_call: TRBV2; cdr3_length: 11; cdr3_aa: ASGGLNTGELF
v_call: TRBV5-1; cdr3_length: 12; cdr3_aa: ASSPDGAGNTIY
v_call: TRBV14; cdr3_length: 11; cdr3_aa: ASSQEAGVGYT
v_call: TRBV19; cdr3_length: 13; cdr3_aa: ASSRGGGLYNEQF
v_call: TRBV2; cdr3_length: 12; cdr3_aa: ASSPRTYIQPQH
v_call: TRBV19; cdr3_length: 14; cdr3_aa: ASTPSGGARGIIQY
v_call: TRBV18; cdr3_length: 14; cdr3_aa: ASSPKGQLSGNTIY
v_call: TRBV5-1; cdr3_length: 11; cdr3_aa: ASQRGAGETQY
v_call: TRBV14; cdr3_length: 13; cdr3_aa: ASSLTSGVTDTQY
v_call: TRBV7-8; cdr3_length: 14; cdr3_aa: ASSLLAGGSTDTQY
v_call: TRBV5-1; cdr3_length: 11; cdr3_aa: ASSLTGNTEAF
v_call: TRBV11-2; cdr3_length: 17; cdr3_aa: ASSLAPGQGALAYYEQY
v_call: TRBV27; cdr3_length: 10; cdr3_aa: ASSLMTGEAF
v_call: TRBV9; cdr3_length: 14; cdr3_aa: ASSVAAGGLAETQY
v_call: TRBV19; cdr3_length: 14; cdr3_aa: ASSLQALAFGNTIY
v_call: TRBV28; cdr3_length: 13; cdr3_aa: ASSRTWTGDYGYT
v_call: TRBV11-3; cdr3_length: 16; cdr3_aa: ASSLGWSSGRLTDTQY
v_call: TRBV7-7; cdr3_length: 12; cdr3_aa: ASSVGQGGYEQF
v_call: TRBV27; cdr3_length: 11; cdr3_aa: ASSLGGSAEAF
v_call: TRBV7-2; cdr3_length: 10; cdr3_aa: ASSLGGSVAH
v_call: TRBV2; cdr3_length: 14; cdr3_aa: ASRGPGLEAYNEQF
v_call: TRBV5-4; cdr3_length: 13; cdr3_aa: ASSLDERGGYEQY
v_call: TRBV5-1; cdr3_length: 12; cdr3_aa: ASSPAAGRNEQF
v_call: TRBV30; cdr3_length: 10; cdr3_aa: AWSLDQGGYT
v_call: TRBV5-1; cdr3_length: 12; cdr3_aa: ASSQTGVGTEAF
v_call: TRBV11-2; cdr3_length: 15; cdr3_aa: ASRSGLAGASYNEQF
v_call: TRBV30; cdr3_length: 16; cdr3_aa: AWSPYHGLTQNTGELF
v_call: TRBV11-2; cdr3_length: 12; cdr3_aa: ASSFGQGWAEQY
v_call: TRBV29-1; cdr3_length: 15; cdr3_aa: SVILAGEGYKADTQY
v_call: TRBV7-9; cdr3_length: 13; cdr3_aa: ASSLEALAGGELF
v_call: TRBV5-4; cdr3_length: 13; cdr3_aa: ASSPPGLAIETQY
v_call: TRBV28; cdr3_length: 13; cdr3_aa: ASGKLRQGNQPQH
v_call: TRBV18; cdr3_length: 12; cdr3_aa: ASSQNRDSGGYT
v_call: TRBV15; cdr3_length: 15; cdr3_aa: ATSRSGQTNSGNTIY
v_call: TRBV28; cdr3_length: 12; cdr3_aa: ASSKQGKNTEAF
v_call: TRBV10-3; cdr3_length: 12; cdr3_aa: AISEKQGNSPLH
v_call: TRBV6-5; cdr3_length: 10; cdr3_aa: ASSSQGNGYT
v_call: TRBV10-1; cdr3_length: 11; cdr3_aa: ASRGTGPYEQY
v_call: TRBV6-5; cdr3_length: 13; cdr3_aa: ASSPHRDLNTEAF
v_call: TRBV11-3; cdr3_length: 13; cdr3_aa: ASSLGGPPTDTQY
v_call: TRBV2; cdr3_length: 9; cdr3_aa: ASSDRTEAF
v_call: TRBV5-4; cdr3_length: 12; cdr3_aa: ASSQGQGNQPQH
v_call: TRBV5-6; cdr3_length: 11; cdr3_aa: ASSFGLNEKLF
v_call: TRBV4-1; cdr3_length: 12; cdr3_aa: ASSQDQNTDTQY